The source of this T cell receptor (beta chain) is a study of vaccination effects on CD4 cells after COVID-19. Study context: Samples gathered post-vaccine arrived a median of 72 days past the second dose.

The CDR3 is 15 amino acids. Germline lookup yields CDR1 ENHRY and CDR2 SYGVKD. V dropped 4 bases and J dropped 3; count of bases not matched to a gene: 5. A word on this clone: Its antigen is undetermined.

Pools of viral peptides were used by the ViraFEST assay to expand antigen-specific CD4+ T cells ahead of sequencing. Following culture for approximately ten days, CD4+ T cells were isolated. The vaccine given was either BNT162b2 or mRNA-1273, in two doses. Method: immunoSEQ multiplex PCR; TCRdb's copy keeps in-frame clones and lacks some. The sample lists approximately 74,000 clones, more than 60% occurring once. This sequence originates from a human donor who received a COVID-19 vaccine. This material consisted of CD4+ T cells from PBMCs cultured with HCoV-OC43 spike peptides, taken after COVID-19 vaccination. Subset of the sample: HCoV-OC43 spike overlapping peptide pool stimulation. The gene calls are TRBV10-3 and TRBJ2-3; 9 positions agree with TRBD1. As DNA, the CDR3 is TGTGCCATCAGTGTGGACAGGGGTGAGACAGATACGCAGTATTTT. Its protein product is CAISVDRGETDTQYF.